This T cell receptor beta chain was found in a study of blood T cell repertoires in COVID-19. TCRdb keeps only in-frame clones here, not all; method: immunoSEQ multiplex PCR. The top ten hold more than 4.5% of the sample, which has about 81,000 clones, about 91% seen once. V shed 5 bases and J shed 6 bases, with 5 bases lying between them. The CDR3 runs to 10 residues. Germline CDR1 is GTSNPN and CDR2 is SVGIG (reference sequence). This sequence joins TRBV30 and TRBJ2-1; D remains ambiguous. The origin of this receptor is a woman of 80 years or more with acute or convalescent COVID-19. The sequenced material came from peripheral blood. The chain's CDR3 is CAWSGNEQFF. Here the CDR3 DNA reads TGTGCCTGGTCCGGCAATGAGCAGTTCTTC.